This paragraph covers one TCR beta chain sequence. Its antigen is undetermined. These data belong to a study of cytomegalovirus exposure and HLA in healthy donors. Trimming took 0 bases from V and 3 from J; bases not matched to a gene: 2. Per germline, CDR1 GTSNPN and CDR2 SVGIG (reference sequence). The CDR3 has 13 amino acids. The repertoire was sequenced with immunoSEQ multiplex PCR; TCRdb's copy has only in-frame clones and lacks some. The table includes roughly 77,000 clones, about 95% detected once. Findings of the study overall: For most TCR sequences rarity was the rule, although some public TCRs occurred in many donors. Associated with cytomegalovirus, according to the listing, were 150 to 200 TCR beta chains. Later, an analysis found that TCR clusters from the first cohort tended to co-occur in the 95 to 150 validation repertoires. Researchers reported that three CMV-associated chains were confirmed in vitro as CMV antigen-specific.

The material sequenced was PBMCs. V usage is TRBV30 and J usage is TRBJ2-7, with 7 bases that match TRBD2. The receptor was derived from a woman aged 18-30 years in good health and CMV-seronegative. The CDR3 DNA sequence: TGTGCCTGGAGTGTAGCGGGAATCTACGAGCAGTACTTC. It codes for CAWSVAGIYEQYF. Supplemented by reference TRBV30 and TRBJ2-7, the full variable domain reads SQTIHQWPATLVQPVGSPLSLECTVEGTSNPNLYWYRQAAGRGLQLLFYSVGIGQISSEVPQNLSASRPQDRQFILSSKKLLLSDSGFYLCAWSVAGIYEQYFGPGTRLTVT.